Listed below are T cell receptor beta chains from one sample, sequenced in a study of blood T cell repertoires in COVID-19. Data came from immunoSEQ multiplex PCR; TCRdb stores just in-frame clones and leaves some out. The sample carries about 220,000 clones, about 91% recorded once. The sample comprised PBMCs or T cells enriched from blood (not recorded which). The receptors shown here come from a woman in her forties or fifties with acute COVID-19. Each CDR3 is given with its conserved first and last residue. A D gene is named only where the DNA matches it firmly. The size entry is marked missing in some rows and otherwise reads once, few, many or a size class.

TRBJ1-6 NA TRBV18 NA CASSPQEVNSPLHF TGTGCCAGCTCACCACAGGAGGTTAATTCACCCCTCCACTTT
TRBJ2-1 NA TRBV9 TRBD1 CASSVAPDRDNEQFF TGTGCCAGCAGCGTAGCTCCCGACAGGGATAATGAGCAGTTCTTC
TRBJ2-1 NA TRBV14 TRBD2 CASSHRTSAYNEQFF TGTGCCAGCAGCCATCGTACTAGCGCCTACAATGAGCAGTTCTTC
TRBJ1-1 NA TRBV9 NA CASSPPLEGGTEAFF TGTGCCAGCAGCCCCCCCTTAGAGGGAGGGACTGAAGCTTTCTTT
TRBJ2-1 NA TRBV28 NA CASSHREQFF TGTGCCAGCAGCCACAGGGAGCAGTTCTTC
TRBJ2-2 NA TRBV29-1 TRBD2 CSVSGGAQNTGELFF TGCAGCGTATCCGGGGGGGCCCAGAACACCGGGGAGCTGTTTTTT
TRBJ2-1 once TRBV7-3 NA CASSIGSNEQFF TGTGCCAGCAGTATAGGGAGTAATGAGCAGTTCTTC
TRBJ2-1 NA TRBV7-9 TRBD2 CASSTGLAEALNEQFF TGTGCCAGCAGCACCGGACTAGCGGAGGCTTTGAATGAGCAGTTCTTC
TRBJ1-1 NA TRBV27 TRBD1 CASRLDRGTEAFF TGTGCCAGCAGGTTGGACAGGGGGACTGAAGCTTTCTTT
TRBJ2-3 NA TRBV30 TRBD2 CAWSVTSGGTDTQYF TGTGCCTGGAGTGTTACTAGCGGCGGCACAGATACGCAGTATTTT
TRBJ2-2 NA TRBV19 NA CASSPRGATGELFF TGTGCCAGTAGCCCCCGGGGGGCGACCGGGGAGCTGTTTTTT
TRBJ2-1 NA TRBV5-1 TRBD2 CASSPVLAGGQNDEQFF TGCGCCAGCAGCCCTGTTTTAGCGGGAGGGCAAAACGATGAGCAGTTCTTC
TRBJ2-1 NA TRBV11-2 NA CASRRLKLNEQFF TGTGCCAGCAGGCGATTGAAGCTGAATGAGCAGTTCTTC
TRBJ1-2 NA TRBV28 NA CASSFNTGYGYTF TGTGCCAGCAGTTTTAATACAGGCTATGGCTACACCTTC
TRBJ2-7 NA TRBV7-8 NA CASSFGAENPYEQYF TGTGCCAGCAGCTTTGGGGCTGAAAACCCCTACGAGCAGTACTTC
TRBJ2-7 NA TRBV28 NA CASSPVGQLPYEQYF TGTGCCAGCAGTCCGGTGGGCCAGTTACCCTACGAGCAGTACTTC
TRBJ2-7 NA TRBV4-2 TRBD2 CASSQGLAGETYEQYF TGTGCCAGCAGCCAAGGACTAGCGGGGGAAACCTACGAGCAGTACTTC
TRBJ2-7 few TRBV11-1 TRBD1 CASSLEGTGLYEQYF TGTGCCAGCAGCTTAGAGGGGACAGGGCTGTACGAGCAGTACTTC
TRBJ1-2 NA TRBV7-9 TRBD1 CASSPPGQGFGYTF TGTGCCAGCAGCCCCCCGGGACAGGGCTTTGGCTACACCTTC
TRBJ1-6 NA TRBV28 TRBD1 CASSSQGYNSPLHF TGTGCCAGCAGCTCACAGGGGTATAATTCACCCCTCCACTTT
TRBJ2-5 once TRBV18 TRBD2 CASSSTSGQETQYF TGTGCCAGCTCATCAACTAGCGGGCAAGAGACCCAGTACTTC
TRBJ2-7 few TRBV4-2 TRBD2 CASSQDGTSGRAGIYEQYF TGTGCCAGCAGCCAAGATGGGACTAGCGGGAGGGCCGGGATCTACGAGCAGTACTTC
TRBJ1-4 NA TRBV11-2 NA CASSLGRVDEKLFF TGTGCCAGCAGCTTAGGCAGGGTAGATGAAAAACTGTTTTTT
TRBJ1-1 NA TRBV2 NA CAGREMRVNTEAFF TGTGCCGGGAGGGAGATGAGGGTGAACACTGAAGCTTTCTTT
TRBJ1-1 once TRBV10-2 NA CASSFLRDTQGGTEAFF TGCGCCAGCAGCTTCTTAAGGGACACCCAAGGGGGCACTGAAGCTTTCTTT
TRBJ2-7 NA TRBV5-6 TRBD2 CASSPGTSLGEQYF TGTGCCAGCAGTCCCGGGACTAGCCTCGGCGAGCAGTACTTC
TRBJ1-6 NA TRBV28 NA CASTMVQGSGSPLHF TGTGCCAGCACCATGGTACAGGGTAGTGGTTCACCCCTCCACTTT
TRBJ2-1 NA TRBV30 TRBD2 CAWTLAGGSNEQFF TGTGCCTGGACTCTAGCGGGAGGGAGCAATGAGCAGTTCTTC
TRBJ1-6 NA TRBV21-1 NA CASSKRSLTEGPLHF TGTGCCAGCAGCAAGCGAAGCCTGACCGAGGGTCCCCTCCACTTT
TRBJ2-7 NA TRBV6-2/TRBV6-3 NA CASSYGGSLREQYF TGTGCCAGCAGTTACGGAGGTTCCCTACGGGAGCAGTACTTC
TRBJ1-5 NA TRBV4-3 NA CASSQELTDSNQPQHF TGCGCCAGCAGCCAAGAATTGACAGATAGCAATCAGCCCCAGCATTTT
TRBJ1-5 NA TRBV11-2 NA CASSLGGGAWQPQHF TGTGCCAGCAGCTTAGGTGGGGGGGCTTGGCAGCCCCAGCATTTT
TRBJ2-3 once TRBV5-1 NA CASSFRTVQYF TGCGCCAGCAGCTTCAGGACAGTGCAGTATTTT
TRBJ2-1 NA TRBV19 NA CASSISLSVVNEQFF TGTGCCAGTAGTATAAGCCTCTCCGTGGTCAATGAGCAGTTCTTC
TRBJ1-5 NA TRBV3-1/TRBV3-2 NA CASSQDPGYQPQHF TGTGCCAGCAGCCAAGATCCGGGGTATCAGCCCCAGCATTTT
TRBJ2-1 NA TRBV5-6 TRBD2 CASSFLAGDREQFF TGTGCCAGCAGTTTTCTAGCGGGGGACCGGGAGCAGTTCTTC
TRBJ2-3 NA TRBV5-8 TRBD2 CASSSRTSGFTDTQYF TGTGCCAGCAGTTCAAGGACTAGCGGATTCACAGATACGCAGTATTTT
TRBJ1-4 NA TRBV28 TRBD1 CASSFPGQVWEKLFF TGTGCCAGCAGTTTTCCGGGACAGGTTTGGGAAAAACTGTTTTTT
TRBJ2-7 once TRBV7-3 NA CASSLSFSYEQYF TGTGCCAGCAGCCTGAGTTTTTCCTACGAGCAGTACTTC
TRBJ1-2 NA TRBV28 NA CASSENGGYGYTF TGTGCCAGCAGTGAAAACGGGGGCTATGGCTACACCTTC
TRBJ2-4 NA TRBV27 NA CASSPTPGGRTLAKNIQYF TGTGCCAGCAGTCCAACCCCTGGGGGGAGGACTCTAGCCAAAAACATTCAGTACTTC